The clone carrying this T cell receptor (beta chain) came up a few times. The sample is drawn from a study of type 1 regulatory T cells. Study summary: T-allo10 is a Tr1-enriched, alloantigen-specific CD4 T cell product made in vitro.

Using its own MiXCR run on the reads, TCRdb lists one record per CDR3 protein. The profile covers some 89,000 distinct CDR3 sequences, with roughly 31% appearing a single time and less than 2.5% taken by the ten largest. The CDR3 spans 15 residues. Germline V gene data show CDR1 as DFQATT and CDR2 as SNEGSKA (reference sequence). The ends lost 7 bases at V and 5 bases at J; junction bases unmatched: 8. This TCR was recovered from a human donor in good health. The V gene is TRBV20-1, the J gene TRBJ2-3; the match to TRBD2 covers 14 bases. Source material: CD4+ T cells, either the whole sample or a sorted fraction (not recorded which). CDR3 bases: TGCAGTGGGAGCGGACTAGCGGGAGGTGAAGATACGCAGTATTTT. Translated, it gives CSGSGLAGGEDTQYF.